A selection of T cell receptor beta chains follows, all from one sample in a study of technical replicates of blood from several donors. Produced via immunoSEQ multiplex PCR; TCRdb's table is partial and in-frame only. Here the sample spans more than 90,000 clones, 95% being singletons. The sequenced material came from T cells isolated from PBMCs. Every receptor here comes from a human donor in good health. Each CDR3 is given with its conserved first and last residue. The order of the fields is D gene, J gene, clone size, V gene, CDR3 DNA, CDR3 protein. The D gene is left open where the match is weak. Some rows have no size entry. The others give once, few or many, or a class for an expanded clone.

.	TRBJ1-2	.	TRBV10-2	TGCGCCAGCAGTCAAGGACCGACAGGCTATGGCTACACCTTC	CASSQGPTGYGYTF
.	TRBJ1-5	.	TRBV6-9	TGTGCCAGCATCCTTCTGAGCAATCAGCCCCAGCATTTT	CASILLSNQPQHF
.	TRBJ2-1	.	TRBV2	TGTGCCAGCACGACAGATTACAATGAGCAGTTCTTC	CASTTDYNEQFF
TRBD1	TRBJ1-5	.	TRBV19	TGTGCCAGTAGTATAGAACAGGGGGCAATTCAGCCCCAGCATTTT	CASSIEQGAIQPQHF
.	TRBJ2-2	.	TRBV29-1	TGCAGCGTTGAAGAAGGGGCGAGCACCGGGGAGCTGTTTTTT	CSVEEGASTGELFF
.	TRBJ2-2	.	TRBV25-1	TGTGCCAGCAGTGAACCGGAGCACACCGGGGAGCTGTTTTTT	CASSEPEHTGELFF
.	TRBJ2-2	.	TRBV19	TGTGCCAGTAGTCCAGGGACTCGAATCACCGGGGAGCTGTTTTTT	CASSPGTRITGELFF
TRBD2	TRBJ2-3	.	TRBV28	TGTGCCAGCAGCCCTAGCGGGAGAGGAGGCACAGATACGCAGTATTTT	CASSPSGRGGTDTQYF
TRBD2	TRBJ2-7	few	TRBV4-1	TGCGCCAGCAGCCATGGGACTAGCGGTTTAGGGCACGAGCAGTACTTC	CASSHGTSGLGHEQYF
TRBD1	TRBJ1-4	.	TRBV7-9	TGTGCCAGCAGCTCGACAGGGGGCCTTGAAAAACTGTTTTTT	CASSSTGGLEKLFF
.	TRBJ1-1	.	TRBV9	TGTGCCAGCAGCGTAGGTAGGGGGAGCGAAGCTTTCTTT	CASSVGRGSEAFF
.	TRBJ2-1	.	TRBV5-1	TGCGCCAGCAGCTCGAGGCTGACCTACAATGAGCAGTTCTTC	CASSSRLTYNEQFF
.	TRBJ1-6	.	TRBV30	TGTGCCTGGAGTGTTGCCGAGAATTCACCCCTCCACTTT	CAWSVAENSPLHF
.	TRBJ1-1	.	TRBV29-1	TGCAGCGTTGATACGGGTTCCGCTGAAGCTTTCTTT	CSVDTGSAEAFF
TRBD1	TRBJ2-3	.	TRBV7-7	TGTGCCAGCAGCTTAGGACAGGGTGGGGATACGCAGTATTTT	CASSLGQGGDTQYF
TRBD1	TRBJ2-2	.	TRBV13	TGTGCCAGCAGCTTAGGGACGACAGGGGTTGGGGCCGGGGAGCTGTTTTTT	CASSLGTTGVGAGELFF
TRBD1	TRBJ2-5	.	TRBV10-1	TGCGCCAGTGAGGACAGGGGGCGAATGCAGACCCAGTACTTC	CASEDRGRMQTQYF
TRBD2	TRBJ2-1	.	TRBV5-1	TGCGCCAGCAGCTCTTCTAGCGGGGCGAATGAGCAGTTCTTC	CASSSSSGANEQFF
.	TRBJ1-5	.	TRBV19	TGTGCCAGTAGTAAAGTCGGTTATAGCAATCAGCCCCAGCATTTT	CASSKVGYSNQPQHF
TRBD2	TRBJ2-5	.	TRBV18	TGTGCCAGCTCACGCGAGCAACTAGCGTTCCAAGAGACCCAGTACTTC	CASSREQLAFQETQYF
TRBD1	TRBJ1-1	once	TRBV29-1	TGCAGCGTTGGCCGGGACAGGGTGTCATGGGCTTTCTTT	CSVGRDRVSWAFF
TRBD1	TRBJ1-3	.	TRBV28	TGTGCCAGCAATGCCCAGACAGGGACCAATTTGGACACCATATATTTT	CASNAQTGTNLDTIYF
.	TRBJ1-2	.	TRBV29-1	TGCAGCGTCGAACGTTCCTGGACAGCTCCAAACTATGGCTACACCTTC	CSVERSWTAPNYGYTF
TRBD1	TRBJ2-1	.	TRBV15	TGTGCCACCAGCAGACTACAGGGGGCGAATGAGCAGTTCTTC	CATSRLQGANEQFF
TRBD2	TRBJ2-3	.	TRBV7-9	TGTGCCAGCAGGGGGTGGGAGGGGAGCACAGATACGCAGTATTTT	CASRGWEGSTDTQYF
.	TRBJ1-1	.	TRBV29-1	TGCAGCGTTGGGGGGGTGGACTATGGTAAGAACACTGAAGCTTTCTTT	CSVGGVDYGKNTEAFF
.	TRBJ2-1	.	TRBV11-3	TGTGCCTCGCGGGCAGGGGCCATCAATGAGCAGTTCTTC	CASRAGAINEQFF
.	TRBJ1-5	.	TRBV28	TGTGCCAGCAGCCGTTCTAGGGGGGGCGACCAGCCCCAGCATTTT	CASSRSRGGDQPQHF